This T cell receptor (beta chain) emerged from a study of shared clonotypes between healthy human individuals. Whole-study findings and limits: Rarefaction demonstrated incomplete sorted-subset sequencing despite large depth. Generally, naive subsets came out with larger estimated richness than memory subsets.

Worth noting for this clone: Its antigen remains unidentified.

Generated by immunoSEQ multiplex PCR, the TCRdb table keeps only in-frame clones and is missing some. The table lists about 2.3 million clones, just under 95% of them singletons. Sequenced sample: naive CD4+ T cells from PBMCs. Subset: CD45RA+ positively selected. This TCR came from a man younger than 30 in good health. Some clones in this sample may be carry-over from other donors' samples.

CDR3 region: CASSQGQPPSNQPQHF. The CDR3 DNA follows: TGTGCCAGCAGCCAAGGGCAACCGCCTAGCAATCAGCCCCAGCATTTT. The chain couples TRBV16 to TRBJ1-5; no reliable D call. CDR1 is KGHSY and CDR2 is FQNENV in the germline V gene. The CDR3 length is 16 residues. V dropped 2 bases and J dropped 0 bases, with 11 bases sitting between them.